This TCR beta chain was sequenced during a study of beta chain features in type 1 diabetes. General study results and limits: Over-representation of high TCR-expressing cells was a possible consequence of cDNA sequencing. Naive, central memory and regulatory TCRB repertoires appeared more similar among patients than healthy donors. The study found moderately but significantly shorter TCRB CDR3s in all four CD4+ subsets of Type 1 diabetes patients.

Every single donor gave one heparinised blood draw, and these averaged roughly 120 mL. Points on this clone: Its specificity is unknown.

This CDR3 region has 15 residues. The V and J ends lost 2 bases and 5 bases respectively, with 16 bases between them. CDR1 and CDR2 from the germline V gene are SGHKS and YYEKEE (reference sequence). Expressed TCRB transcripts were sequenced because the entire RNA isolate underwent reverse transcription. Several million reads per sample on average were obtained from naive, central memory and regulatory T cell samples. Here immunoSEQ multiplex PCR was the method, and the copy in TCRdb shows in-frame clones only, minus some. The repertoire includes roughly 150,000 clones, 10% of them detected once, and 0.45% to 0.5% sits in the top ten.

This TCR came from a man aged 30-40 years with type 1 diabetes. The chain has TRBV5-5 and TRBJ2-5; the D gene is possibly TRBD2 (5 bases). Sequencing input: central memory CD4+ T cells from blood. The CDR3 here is CASSLFPGIVETQYF. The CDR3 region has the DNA TGTGCCAGCAGCTTATTCCCGGGGATTGTTGAGACCCAGTACTTC. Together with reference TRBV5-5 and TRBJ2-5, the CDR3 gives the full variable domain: DAGVTQSPTHLIKTRGQQVTLRCSPISGHKSVSWYQQVLGQGPQFIFQYYEKEERGRGNFPDRFSARQFPNYSSELNVNALLLGDSALYLCASSLFPGIVETQYFGPGTRLLVL.